Each of the 21 T cell receptor beta chains below was sequenced from the same sample in a study of blood T cells in healthy people across ages. Then a second PCR, running roughly 7 to 12 cycles, was carried out with a sample-barcoded 5' primer and a J-beta primer mix. A single record per CDR3 protein comes from TCRdb applying MiXCR to the 5' RACE reads. The table lists almost 550,000 distinct CDR3 sequences, less than 25% of them singletons. The same data also went into a second study, on T cells of mothers and their children.

The sample taken for sequencing was blood. The receptors shown here come from a boy between 10 and 17 years old in good health.

The chain couples TRBV7-2 to TRBJ2-3; D not certain. In germline, CDR1 is SGHTA, CDR2 FQGNSA. The CDR3 length is 13 residues. Trimming stripped 3 bases from V and 11 bases from J, with 15 bases between. CDR3 DNA sequence: TGTGCCAGCAGCTTTTCCCCTGGGTGGAAGCAGTATTTT. It translates to CASSFSPGWKQYF.

V usage is TRBV14 and J usage is TRBJ2-1, with D tentatively TRBD2 (6 bases). CDR3 length: 13 residues. The germline gives CDR1 SGHDN, CDR2 FVKESK. V dropped 4 bases and J dropped 10 bases, with 14 bases sitting between them. CDR3 loop: CASSRLEWAEQFF. CDR3 nucleotides: TGTGCCAGCAGCCGACTAGAGTGGGCCGAGCAGTTCTTC.

The genes are TRBV12-3 or TRBV12-4 and TRBJ1-6, with D tentatively TRBD1 (5 bases). V lost 7 bases and J lost 5, with 12 bases in between. The CDR3 loop spans 14 amino acids. The CDR3 DNA reads TGTGCCAGCAACTTACAGGAGGATAATTCACCCCTCCACTTT. Translating gives CASNLQEDNSPLHF.

The chain has TRBV4-3 and TRBJ2-1, with 9 bases identical to TRBD2. CDR1 and CDR2 from the germline V gene are LGHNA and YSLEER. Losses at the gene ends were 1 base for V and 1 base for J; bases not matched to a gene: 2. The CDR3 runs to 16 residues. The CDR3 loop reads CASSQAAGGSYNEQFF. DNA for the CDR3: TGCGCCAGCAGCCAAGCTGCGGGAGGGTCCTACAATGAGCAGTTCTTC.

The rearrangement uses TRBV6-5 and TRBJ1-2; D is undetermined. CDR3 length: 15 residues. The V end was cut by 6 bases, the J end by 1 base, with 15 bases between. Germline V CDR1 and CDR2: MNHEY, SVGAGI. This chain's CDR3 is CASSLDTSNNYGYTF. CDR3 sequence (DNA): TGTGCCAGCAGCTTAGATACAAGTAATAACTATGGCTACACCTTC.

This rearrangement joins TRBV28 to TRBJ1-2; weak D call: TRBD1 (5 bases). The V gene lost 0 bases and the J gene lost 4 bases, with 12 bases spanning the gap. The CDR3 is made up of 15 amino acids. Germline values: CDR1 MDHEN, CDR2 SYDVKM. CDR3 sequence (DNA): TGTGCCAGCAGTTTATGGGAAGATGGGGGCTATGGCTACACCTTC. Its translation is CASSLWEDGGYGYTF.

This chain uses TRBV6-2 or TRBV6-3 with TRBJ1-1; 9 positions match TRBD1. In germline, CDR1 is MNHEY, CDR2 SVGEGT. After removal of 6 bases from V and 2 bases from J, the junction contained 7 bases not matched to a gene. This CDR3 has 15 residues. The CDR3 DNA follows: TGTGCCAGCAGGGAAGGGACAGGGCTTAACACTGAAGCTTTCTTT. This sequence encodes CASREGTGLNTEAFF.

The table lists this clonotype with a few counts. J is TRBJ1-4 and V is TRBV30; 10 bases fit TRBD1. This CDR3 has 14 residues. Germline CDR1 reads GTSNPN; CDR2 reads SVGIG (reference sequence). The junction had 5 bases not matched to a gene; V was cut back by 2 bases and J by 8 bases. The CDR3 loop reads CAWSPGTGDEKLFF. In nucleotides, the CDR3 is TGTGCCTGGAGTCCCGGGACAGGGGACGAAAAACTGTTTTTT.

Points on this clonotype: Here the CDR3 omits its conserved ending phenylalanine or tryptophan, so a read error is the likely source. CDR3 sequence reads: CASSGRLGQGYHGYTS. The CDR3 region has the DNA TGTGCCAGCAGCGGGCGACTCGGACAGGGATATCATGGCTACACCTCC. The genes are TRBV7-2 and TRBJ1-2; 8 bases agree with TRBD1. The germline V gene encodes CDR1 SGHTA and CDR2 FQGNSA. This CDR3 has 16 amino acids. V lost 5 bases and J lost 6; bases outside the gene matches: 14.

The CDR3 sequence: CASSWRQDILGTGELFF. In nucleotides, the CDR3 is TGTGCCAGCAGTTGGAGACAGGACATCCTAGGAACCGGGGAGCTGTTTTTT. V is TRBV28 and J is TRBJ2-2; TRBD1 might be the D (6 bases). Per the germline V gene, CDR1 is MDHEN and CDR2 is SYDVKM. This CDR3 spans 17 amino acids. V lost 4 bases and J 5 bases, leaving 20 bases between the germline ends.

V gene TRBV12-3 or TRBV12-4 combines with J gene TRBJ2-7; 10 bases are shared with TRBD1. Trimming cost V 6 bases and J 6 bases; bases outside gene matches: 8. The CDR3 loop spans 14 amino acids. The CDR3 bases are TGTGCCAGCAGAAGACAGGGGGCTGTCGGCGAGCAGTACTTC. Translation gives CASRRQGAVGEQYF.

This sequence joins TRBV28 and TRBJ2-5, with 8 bases that match TRBD2. V shed 3 bases and J 4 bases; nucleotides not matched to a gene: 22. CDR1 and CDR2 (germline): MDHEN, SYDVKM. This CDR3 contains 20 residues. The CDR3 DNA reads as TGTGCCAGCAGTTTCGGACCAAGAGGGCTAGCGGGCGGGGGTGGAGAGACCCAGTACTTC. This gives the protein CASSFGPRGLAGGGGETQYF.

This clonotype was detected a few times. The rearrangement uses TRBV20-1 and TRBJ1-3; D is undetermined. V was shortened by 5 bases and J by 0 bases, with 8 bases between the two germline ends. Germline-derived CDR1 and CDR2 are DFQATT and SNEGSKA (reference sequence). CDR3 length: 13 amino acids. The CDR3 sequence is CSASPGSGNTIYF. The CDR3 bases are TGCAGTGCTTCTCCTGGCTCTGGAAACACCATATATTTT.

Remarks on this clonotype: Since no conserved phenylalanine or tryptophan closes the CDR3, a read error is the likely cause. CDR3 DNA sequence: TGCGCCAGCAGCTTGGGGTCCGGCAGGGTGAGCTCTGGGGCCAACGTCCTGACTAAC. Its translation is CASSLGSGRVSSGANVLTN. V and J are TRBV5-1 and TRBJ2-6; maybe TRBD1 (5 bases). V lost 0 bases and J lost 0, with 16 bases in between. This CDR3 has 19 residues. Germline CDR1 SGHRS, CDR2 YFSETQ.

This clonotype was seen only a few times. The rearrangement joins TRBV24-1 to TRBJ2-5, with TRBD1 matching 8 bases. The tail of the sequence fits TRBJ2-1 better, so the J call may be wrong. Per germline, CDR1 KGHDR and CDR2 SFDVKD. This CDR3 contains 13 residues. CDR3: CATSDPTGDEQFF. CDR3 in DNA: TGTGCCACCAGTGACCCGACAGGGGATGAGCAGTTCTTC.

The rearrangement joins TRBV4-1 to TRBJ2-1; 9 nucleotides agree with TRBD2. The end of the DNA is better explained by TRBJ2-7, so the J call may be wrong. CDR3 length equals 16 residues. Germline assignment: CDR1 MGHRA and CDR2 YSYEKL. The CDR3 is CASSQVASGVFYEQYF. CDR3 nucleotides: TGCGCCAGCAGCCAAGTGGCTAGCGGGGTATTTTACGAGCAGTACTTC.

The chain couples TRBV20-1 to TRBJ2-2; D tentatively reads TRBD1 or TRBD2 (6 bases each). Trimming shortened V by 1 base and J by 0 bases, and 12 bases separated the two germline ends. The length of the CDR3 is 16 residues. Germline V CDR1 and CDR2: DFQATT, SNEGSKA (reference sequence). DNA for the CDR3: TGCAGTGCTAGAGGCCGACGGGGGCCGAACACCGGGGAGCTGTTTTTT. Translating it yields CSARGRRGPNTGELFF.

The CDR3 spells CASSPPQGQAYEQYF. In DNA form, the CDR3 reads TGTGCCAGCTCACCACCCCAGGGTCAGGCCTACGAGCAGTACTTC. The chain combines TRBV18 with TRBJ2-5; perhaps TRBD1 as D (5 bases). The DNA matches TRBJ2-7 better at its end, which makes the J call doubtful. Per germline, CDR1 KGHSH and CDR2 LQKENI. The CDR3 sequence is 15 residues long.

The J gene is TRBJ2-5, the V gene TRBV7-6, with TRBD1 matching 7 bases. The assigned J gene may be wrong: the sequence end matches TRBJ2-7 better. CDR1 SGHVS and CDR2 FNYEAQ come from the germline V gene. CDR3 size: 14 residues. The CDR3 sequence: CASSLSDRLYEQYF. DNA for the CDR3: TGTGCCAGCAGCTTATCGGACAGGTTATACGAGCAGTACTTC.

This clonotype appeared a few times. The gene calls are TRBV7-2 and TRBJ1-4, with a weak D call TRBD1 (6 bases). The germline V and J ends were trimmed by 7 bases and 8 bases, with 17 bases remaining between them. This CDR3 is 14 amino acids long. CDR1 SGHTA and CDR2 FQGNSA come from the germline V gene. The CDR3 region has the DNA TGTGCCAGCACCTCACCAGGGGTTCGCGAAAAACTGTTTTTT. Its translation: CASTSPGVREKLFF.

This clonotype was observed a few times. This chain links TRBV28 with TRBJ1-1, with D possibly TRBD1 on 5 matching bases. V was clipped by 3 bases and J by 0 bases, with 8 bases between them. Germline-derived CDR1 and CDR2 are MDHEN and SYDVKM. The CDR3 has 14 amino acids. Here the CDR3 DNA reads TGTGCCAGCAGTTTTGTCAGGGTGAACACTGAAGCTTTCTTT. Translating gives CASSFVRVNTEAFF.